Sequencing of this T cell receptor (beta chain) was carried out in a study of cytomegalovirus exposure and HLA in healthy donors. Study summary: For the approximately 430 genotyped donors, approximately 83% fell within the Caucasian-associated ancestry cluster.

The CDR3 consists of 15 residues. V was pared by 4 bases and J by 7 bases, with 16 bases between. Germline values: CDR1 MNHEY, CDR2 SVGAGI. Study-wide results and caveats: Later, an analysis showed that TCR beta chains associated with HLA were more clonally expanded than others that were equally common.

Whereas donors were nominally healthy upon sampling, unrecorded immune exposures were probable. The study ran its PCR with 60 Vbeta and 13 Jbeta primers. Sequenced by immunoSEQ multiplex PCR; TCRdb stores in-frame clones only, minus some. The repertoire shows 68,000 or so clones; the top ten hold roughly 8%. With regard to this clone: Its antigen is still unknown.

The chain couples TRBV6-5 to TRBJ2-2, with a possible D match to TRBD2 (7 bases). Sequencing input: PBMCs. This receptor was obtained from a female donor in good health and CMV-seropositive. The CDR3 here is CASSSVRGAFGELFF. In DNA form, the CDR3 reads TGTGCCAGCAGTTCAGTCCGGGGGGCCTTCGGGGAGCTGTTTTTT.